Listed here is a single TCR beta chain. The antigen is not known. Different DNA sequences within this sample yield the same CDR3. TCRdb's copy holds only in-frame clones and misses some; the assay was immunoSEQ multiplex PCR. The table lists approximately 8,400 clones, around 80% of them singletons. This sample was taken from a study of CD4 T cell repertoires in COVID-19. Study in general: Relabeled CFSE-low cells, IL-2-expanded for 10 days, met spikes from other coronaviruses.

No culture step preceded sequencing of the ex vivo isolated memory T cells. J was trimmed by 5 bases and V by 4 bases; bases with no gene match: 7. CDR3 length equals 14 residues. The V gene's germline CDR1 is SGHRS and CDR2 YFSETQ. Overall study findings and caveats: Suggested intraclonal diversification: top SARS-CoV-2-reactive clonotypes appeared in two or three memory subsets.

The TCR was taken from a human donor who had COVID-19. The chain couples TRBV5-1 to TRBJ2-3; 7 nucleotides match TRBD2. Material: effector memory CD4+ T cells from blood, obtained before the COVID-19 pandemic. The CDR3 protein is CASSRAGSRDTQYF. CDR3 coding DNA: TGCGCCAGCAGCAGAGCGGGGAGTCGAGATACGCAGTATTTT.